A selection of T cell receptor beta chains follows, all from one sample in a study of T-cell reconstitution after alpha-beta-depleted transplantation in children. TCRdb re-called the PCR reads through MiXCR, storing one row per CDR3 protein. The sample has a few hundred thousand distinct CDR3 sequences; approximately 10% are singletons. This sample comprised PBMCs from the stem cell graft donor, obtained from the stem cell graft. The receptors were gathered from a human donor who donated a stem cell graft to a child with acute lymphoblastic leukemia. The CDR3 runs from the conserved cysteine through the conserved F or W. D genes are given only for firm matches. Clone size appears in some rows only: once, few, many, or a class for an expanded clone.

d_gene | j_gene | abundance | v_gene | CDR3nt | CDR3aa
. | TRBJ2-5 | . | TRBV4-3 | TGCGCCAGCAGCCAAGGGAATGACCGCGCCCAAGAGACCCAGTACTTC | CASSQGNDRAQETQYF
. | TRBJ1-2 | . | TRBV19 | TGTGCCAGTACCCCGACAACCGCCCATAATGGCTACACCTTC | CASTPTTAHNGYTF
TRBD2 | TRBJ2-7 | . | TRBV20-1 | TGCAGTGCTACGAGCGGGACTAGCGAAACCTACGAGCAGTACTTC | CSATSGTSETYEQYF
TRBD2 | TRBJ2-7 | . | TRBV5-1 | TGCGCCAGCAGCTTGGTGTCAGCGGGAGTGACCTACGAGCAGTACTTC | CASSLVSAGVTYEQYF
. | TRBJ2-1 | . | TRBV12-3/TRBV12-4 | TGTGCCAGCAGTCGGCGGGGCGCTAGCTACAATGAGCAGTTCTTC | CASSRRGASYNEQFF
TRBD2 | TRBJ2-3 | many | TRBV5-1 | TGCGCCAGCAGCTCGCCCGGACTAGAGGAAACAGATACGCAGTATTTT | CASSSPGLEETDTQYF
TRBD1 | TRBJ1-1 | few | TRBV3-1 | TGTGCCAGCAGCCCCTGGACAGGGAACACTGAAGCTTTCTTT | CASSPWTGNTEAFF
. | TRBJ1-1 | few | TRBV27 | TGTGCCAGCAGTTTCGGGGGCGTCACTGAAGCTTTCTTT | CASSFGGVTEAFF
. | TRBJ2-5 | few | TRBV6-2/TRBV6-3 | TGTGCCAGCAGTTACTCGATGGGATTGATAGATGCGGAGACCCAGTACTTC | CASSYSMGLIDAETQYF
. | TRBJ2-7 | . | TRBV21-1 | TGTGCCAGCAGCAAAGGACCCCGGAGGCTCGTGGACGAGCAGTACTTC | CASSKGPRRLVDEQYF
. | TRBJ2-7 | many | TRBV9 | TGTGCCAGCAGCGTAGACCCCTCTCCGGGAGAGCAGTACTTC | CASSVDPSPGEQYF
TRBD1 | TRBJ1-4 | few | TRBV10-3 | TGTGCCATCAGTGCCCCCGGGACAGGGGCTGAAAAACTGTTTTTT | CAISAPGTGAEKLFF
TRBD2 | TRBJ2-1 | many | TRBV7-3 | TGTGCCAGCAGCCCAATAGCGGGGCATGAGCAGTTCTTC | CASSPIAGHEQFF
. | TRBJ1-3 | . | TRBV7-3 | TGTGCCAGCAGCTTAACCGGTCCGTTGAGGGGATCGGGAAACACCATATATTTT | CASSLTGPLRGSGNTIYF
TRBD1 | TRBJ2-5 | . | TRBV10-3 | TGTGCCATCAGGGGCCAGGGGGTAGAGACCCAGTACTTC | CAIRGQGVETQYF
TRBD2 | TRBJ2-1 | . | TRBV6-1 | TGTGCCAGCAGGGGACTAGCGGGAGGGACCGGTGAGCAGTTCTTC | CASRGLAGGTGEQFF
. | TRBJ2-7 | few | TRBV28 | TGTGCCAGCCGCGTCCAGGCGGGTCCTTACGAGCAGTACTTC | CASRVQAGPYEQYF
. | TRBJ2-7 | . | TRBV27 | TGTGCCATCCCGTCCCCCGGGATCGGTTACGAGCAGTACTTC | CAIPSPGIGYEQYF
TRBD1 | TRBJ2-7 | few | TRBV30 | TGTGCCTGGAGTGTACAGTACGGGACAGGAGCTTCCGACGAGCAGTACTTC | CAWSVQYGTGASDEQYF
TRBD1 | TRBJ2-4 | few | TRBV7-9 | TGTGCCAGCAGTCCAGGACAGGGGTTCAAAAACATTCAGTACTTC | CASSPGQGFKNIQYF
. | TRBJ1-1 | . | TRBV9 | TGTGCCAGCAGCGTAGCAGGCGGGGGAACTGAAGCTTTCTTT | CASSVAGGGTEAFF
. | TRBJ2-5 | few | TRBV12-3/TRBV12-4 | TGTGCCAGCAGTTTAGCCTGGTGGGAGACCCAGTACTTC | CASSLAWWETQYF
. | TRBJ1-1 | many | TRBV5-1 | TGCGCCAGCAGATCGCGGGTCCGGGGAGTGAACACTGAAGCTTTCTTT | CASRSRVRGVNTEAFF
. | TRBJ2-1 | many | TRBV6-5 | TGTGCCAGCAGTTACCGACTAACCTACAATGAGCAGTTCTTC | CASSYRLTYNEQFF
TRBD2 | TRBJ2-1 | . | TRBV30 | TGTGCCTGGAGCGGACTAGGATCGGAGCAGTTCTTC | CAWSGLGSEQFF
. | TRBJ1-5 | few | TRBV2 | TGTGCCAGCAGTGAGGGGGGGAATCAGCCCCAGCATTTT | CASSEGGNQPQHF
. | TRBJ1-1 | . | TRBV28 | TGTGCCAGCAGTCCAAGGGGGGGATATGGCACTGAAGCTTTCTTT | CASSPRGGYGTEAFF
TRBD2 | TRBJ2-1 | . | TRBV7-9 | TGTGCCAGCAGCTTTGGTGGACTAGCGTTGTACAATGAGCAGTTCTTC | CASSFGGLALYNEQFF
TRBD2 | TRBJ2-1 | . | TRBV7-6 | TGTGCCAGCAGCCCAGGACTAGCGCAGTTCTTC | CASSPGLAQFF
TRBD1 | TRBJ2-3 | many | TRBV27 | TGTGCCAGCAGTCCCGAGGGACAGGGGGCTTGGGATACGCAGTATTTT | CASSPEGQGAWDTQYF
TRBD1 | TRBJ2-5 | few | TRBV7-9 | TGTGCCAGCAGCTACCCCGGGACAGACCAAGAGACCCAGTACTTC | CASSYPGTDQETQYF
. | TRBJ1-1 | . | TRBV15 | TGTGCCACCAGCAAGCTGGACGTAACTGAAGCTTTCTTT | CATSKLDVTEAFF
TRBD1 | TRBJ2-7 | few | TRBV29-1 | TGCAGCGTTGGGACAGGAGACTCCTACGAGCAGTACTTC | CSVGTGDSYEQYF
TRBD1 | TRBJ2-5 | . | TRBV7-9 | TGTGCCAGCAGCTTTGACGCACCGGACAGGGAAGAAGAGACCCAGTACTTC | CASSFDAPDREEETQYF
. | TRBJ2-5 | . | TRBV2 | TGTGCCAGCAGTGACAGGGGCGAAGAGACCCAGTACTTC | CASSDRGEETQYF
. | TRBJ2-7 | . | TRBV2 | TGTGCCATCTGTTACTGGGACCCTGGAGGGGAACATTCCTACGAGCAGTACTTC | CAICYWDPGGEHSYEQYF
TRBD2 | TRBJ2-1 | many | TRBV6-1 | TGTGCCAGCAGATCTAGCGGGAGGGCCAATGAGCAGTTCTTC | CASRSSGRANEQFF
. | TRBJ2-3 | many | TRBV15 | TGTGCCACCAGCAGAGATCCAGCGGCCACAGATACGCAGTATTTT | CATSRDPAATDTQYF
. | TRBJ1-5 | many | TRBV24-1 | TGTGCCACCAGTGATTTCCCTACGACAGTTCAGGGCAATCAGCCCCAGCATTTT | CATSDFPTTVQGNQPQHF
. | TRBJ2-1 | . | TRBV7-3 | TGTGCCAGCAGCTTAAGTGGGAGAGATCCAATGAATGAGCAGTTCTTC | CASSLSGRDPMNEQFF
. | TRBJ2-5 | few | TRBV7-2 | TGTGCCAGCAGCCGTAGCGGCCAAGAGACCCAGTACTTC | CASSRSGQETQYF
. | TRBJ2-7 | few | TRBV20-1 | TGCAGTTGGGGTTTCAACGAGCAGTACTTC | CSWGFNEQYF
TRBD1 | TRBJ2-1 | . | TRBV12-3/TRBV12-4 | TGTGCCAGCAGTTTAGGGGGACAGCACAATGAGCAGTTCTTC | CASSLGGQHNEQFF
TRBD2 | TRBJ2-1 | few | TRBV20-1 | TGCAGTGCTAGAAAGACTAGCGGGCCTCCCAATGAGCAGTTCTTC | CSARKTSGPPNEQFF
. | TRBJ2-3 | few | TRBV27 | TGTGCCAGCAGTTTGGAGGGGCGGGACATCACAGATACGCAGTATTTT | CASSLEGRDITDTQYF
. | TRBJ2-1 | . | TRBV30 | TGTGCCTGGACACGGGAGTGGGGGGTCGGTGAGCAGTTCTTC | CAWTREWGVGEQFF
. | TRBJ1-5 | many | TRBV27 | TGTGCCAGCAGTCCCCAGGGGTGGGGCGGGGGCAATCAGCCCCAGCATTTT | CASSPQGWGGGNQPQHF
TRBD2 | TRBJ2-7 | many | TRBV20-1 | TGCAGTGCTAGAAACCCGGAGGGACTAGCGAGGTACGAGCAGTACTTC | CSARNPEGLARYEQYF
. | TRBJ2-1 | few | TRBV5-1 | TGCGCCAGCAGTTTACAATCCACCCCTCCCGGTCCGTTCTTC | CASSLQSTPPGPFF
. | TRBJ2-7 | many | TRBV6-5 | TGTGCCAGCAGTTACTCCCCCCCTAGAGGCATCTTCCACGAGCAGTACTTC | CASSYSPPRGIFHEQYF
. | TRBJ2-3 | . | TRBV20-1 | TGCAGTGCTAGAGATGAACTACGTGGTAGCACAGATACGCAGTATTTT | CSARDELRGSTDTQYF